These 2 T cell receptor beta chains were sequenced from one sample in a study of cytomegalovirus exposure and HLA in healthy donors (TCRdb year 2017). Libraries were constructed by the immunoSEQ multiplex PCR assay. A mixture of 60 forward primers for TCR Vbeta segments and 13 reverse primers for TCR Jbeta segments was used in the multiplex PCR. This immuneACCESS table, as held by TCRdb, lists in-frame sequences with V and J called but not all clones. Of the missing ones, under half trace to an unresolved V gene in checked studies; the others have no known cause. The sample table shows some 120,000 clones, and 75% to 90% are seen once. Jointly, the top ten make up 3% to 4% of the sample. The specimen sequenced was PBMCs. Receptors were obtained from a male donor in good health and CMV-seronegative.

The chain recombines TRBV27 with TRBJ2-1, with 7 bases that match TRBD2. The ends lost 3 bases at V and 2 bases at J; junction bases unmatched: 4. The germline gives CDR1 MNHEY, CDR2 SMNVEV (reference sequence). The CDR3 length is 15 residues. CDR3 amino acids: CASSLAAGTYNEQFF. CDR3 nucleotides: TGTGCCAGCAGTTTGGCAGCGGGAACCTACAATGAGCAGTTCTTC.

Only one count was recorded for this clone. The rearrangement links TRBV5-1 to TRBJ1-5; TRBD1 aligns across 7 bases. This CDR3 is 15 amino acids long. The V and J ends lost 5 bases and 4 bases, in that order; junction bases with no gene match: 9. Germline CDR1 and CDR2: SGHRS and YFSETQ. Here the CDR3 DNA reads TGCGCCAGCAGGCCGACAGGGTCGGGGAATCAGCCCCAGCATTTT. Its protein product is CASRPTGSGNQPQHF. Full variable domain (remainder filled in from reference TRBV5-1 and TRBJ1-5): KAGVTQTPRYLIKTRGQQVTLSCSPISGHRSVSWYQQTPGQGLQFLFEYFSETQRNKGNFPGRFSGRQFSNSRSEMNVSTLELGDSALYLCASRPTGSGNQPQHFGDGTRLSIL.